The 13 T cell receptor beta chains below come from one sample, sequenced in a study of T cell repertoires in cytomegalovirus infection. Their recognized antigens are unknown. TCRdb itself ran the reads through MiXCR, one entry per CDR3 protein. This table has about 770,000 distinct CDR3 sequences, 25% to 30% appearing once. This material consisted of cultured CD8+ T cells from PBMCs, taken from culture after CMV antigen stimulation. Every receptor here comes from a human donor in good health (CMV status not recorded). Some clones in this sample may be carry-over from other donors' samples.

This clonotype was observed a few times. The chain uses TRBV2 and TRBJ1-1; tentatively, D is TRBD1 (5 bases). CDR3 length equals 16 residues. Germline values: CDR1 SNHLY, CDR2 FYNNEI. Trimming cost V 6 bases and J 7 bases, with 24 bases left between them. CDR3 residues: CASSYTPPQTAREAFF. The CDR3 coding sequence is TGTGCCAGCAGCTACACCCCCCCGCAGACAGCCCGTGAAGCTTTCTTT.

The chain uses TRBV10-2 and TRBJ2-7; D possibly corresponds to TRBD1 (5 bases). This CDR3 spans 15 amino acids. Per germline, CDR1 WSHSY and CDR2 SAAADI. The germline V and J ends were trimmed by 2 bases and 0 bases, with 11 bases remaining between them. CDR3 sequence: CASSEVQVVSYEQYF. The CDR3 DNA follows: TGCGCCAGCAGTGAGGTACAGGTAGTCTCCTACGAGCAGTACTTC.

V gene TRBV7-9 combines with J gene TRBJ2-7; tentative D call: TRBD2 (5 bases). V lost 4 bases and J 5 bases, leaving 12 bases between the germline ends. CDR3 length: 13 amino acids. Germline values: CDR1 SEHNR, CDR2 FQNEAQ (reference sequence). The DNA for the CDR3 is TGTGCCAGCAGCTCAGGACTTAAAGACGAGCAGTACTTC. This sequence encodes CASSSGLKDEQYF.

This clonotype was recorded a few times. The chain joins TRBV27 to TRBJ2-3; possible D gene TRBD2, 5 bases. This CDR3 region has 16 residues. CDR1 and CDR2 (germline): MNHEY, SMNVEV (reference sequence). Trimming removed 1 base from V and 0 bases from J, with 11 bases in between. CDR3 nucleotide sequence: TGTGCCAGCAGTTTATACAAGGGAGCTAGCACAGATACGCAGTATTTT. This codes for CASSLYKGASTDTQYF.

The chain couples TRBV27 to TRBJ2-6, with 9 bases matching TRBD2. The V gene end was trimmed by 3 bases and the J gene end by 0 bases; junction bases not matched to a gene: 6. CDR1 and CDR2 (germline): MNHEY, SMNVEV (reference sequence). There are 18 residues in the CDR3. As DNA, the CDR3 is TGTGCCAGCAGTTTGGGTAGCGGGGGATTCTCTGGGGCCAACGTCCTGACTTTC. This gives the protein CASSLGSGGFSGANVLTF.

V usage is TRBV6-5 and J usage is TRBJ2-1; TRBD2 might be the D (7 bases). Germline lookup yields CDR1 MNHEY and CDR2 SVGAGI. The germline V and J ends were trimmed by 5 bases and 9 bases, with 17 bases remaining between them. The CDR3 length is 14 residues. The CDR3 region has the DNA TGTGCCAGCAGTCCCGGGGGGCCGCATACTGAGCAGTTCTTC. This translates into CASSPGGPHTEQFF.

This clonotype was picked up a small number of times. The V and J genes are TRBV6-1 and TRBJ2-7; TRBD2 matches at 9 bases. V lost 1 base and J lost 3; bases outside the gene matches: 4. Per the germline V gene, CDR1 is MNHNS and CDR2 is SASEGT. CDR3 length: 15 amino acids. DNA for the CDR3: TGTGCCAGCAGTGAAGGTAGCGGGGGCCTCTACGAGCAGTACTTC. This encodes CASSEGSGGLYEQYF.

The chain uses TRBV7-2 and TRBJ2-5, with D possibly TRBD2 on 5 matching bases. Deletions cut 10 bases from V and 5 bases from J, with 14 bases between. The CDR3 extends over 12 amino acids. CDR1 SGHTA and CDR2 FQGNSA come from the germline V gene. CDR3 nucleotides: TGTGCCACCGTGGGCCTAGCCGAGACCCAGTACTTC. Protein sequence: CATVGLAETQYF.

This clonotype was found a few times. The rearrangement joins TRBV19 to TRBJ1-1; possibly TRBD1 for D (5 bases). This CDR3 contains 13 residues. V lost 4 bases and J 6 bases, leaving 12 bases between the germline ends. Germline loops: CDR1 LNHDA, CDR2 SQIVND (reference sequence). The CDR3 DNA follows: TGTGCCAGTAGTAAGAGAGGGGCGTCTGAAGCTTTCTTT. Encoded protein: CASSKRGASEAFF.

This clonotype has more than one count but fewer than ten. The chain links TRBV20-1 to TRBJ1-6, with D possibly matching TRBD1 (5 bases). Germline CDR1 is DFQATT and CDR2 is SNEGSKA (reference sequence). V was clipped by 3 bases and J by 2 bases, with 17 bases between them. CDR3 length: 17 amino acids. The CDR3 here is CSASDGRANPYNSPLHF. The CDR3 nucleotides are TGCAGTGCTAGTGATGGCAGGGCTAATCCCTATAATTCACCCCTCCACTTT.

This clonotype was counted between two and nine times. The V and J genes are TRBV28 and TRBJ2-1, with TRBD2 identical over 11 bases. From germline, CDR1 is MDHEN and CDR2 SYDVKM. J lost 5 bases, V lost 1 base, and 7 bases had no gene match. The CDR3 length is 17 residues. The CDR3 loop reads CASSLSLLAGGDNEQFF. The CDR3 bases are TGTGCCAGCAGTTTATCCCTTTTAGCGGGGGGGGACAATGAGCAGTTCTTC.

This chain's CDR3 is CASSFAGGLYNEQFF. CDR3 nucleotides: TGTGCCAGCAGTTTCGCGGGGGGGCTCTACAATGAGCAGTTCTTC. The chain uses TRBV12-3 or TRBV12-4 and TRBJ2-1; 9 bases are a match to TRBD2. V lost 3 bases, J lost 3 bases, and 3 bases stayed unmatched. The CDR3 consists of 15 residues.

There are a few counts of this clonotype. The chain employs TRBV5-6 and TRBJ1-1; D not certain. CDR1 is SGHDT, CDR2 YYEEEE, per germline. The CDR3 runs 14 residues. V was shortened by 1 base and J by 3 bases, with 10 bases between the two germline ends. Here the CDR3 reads CASSLWAPDTEAFF. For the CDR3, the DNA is TGTGCCAGCAGCTTGTGGGCGCCGGACACTGAAGCTTTCTTT.